This T cell receptor beta chain came from a study of blood T cell repertoires in COVID-19. Study-level background: T cells, B-cell-depleted T cells, or PBMCs provided the cDNA or gDNA that served as material.

In germline, CDR1 is SGHVS, CDR2 FQNEAQ. V was trimmed by 2 bases and J by 5 bases, leaving 4 bases between them. CDR3 length: 11 amino acids. Authors' methods: Counts of nucleated cells, estimated from reference gene primer amplification, were obtained. The table came from immunoSEQ multiplex PCR; TCRdb's copy has only in-frame clones and leaves some out. V and J calls and clone size are those listed in that table; D and trimming were worked out from the DNA. Counted here are 200,000 to 250,000 clones, approximately 90% occurring once; the ten biggest clones make up 3% to 4.5%. Participant age was roughly 18 to 90 years, and participants resided in about two dozen US areas. Assignments of participants to cohorts depended upon their own reported clinical history.

The sample consisted of PBMCs or T cells enriched from blood (not recorded which). This TCR was recovered from a woman aged 40 to 55 with acute COVID-19. The chain uses TRBV7-8 and TRBJ2-7; D is uncertain. This CDR3 is CASSLSNEQYF. The CDR3 nucleotides read TGTGCCAGCAGCTTATCCAACGAGCAGTACTTC.